This TCR beta chain was captured by sequencing in a study of T cells in Graves' hyperthyroidism and ophthalmopathy. Study-wide points: Researchers report that a 13 V-J model separated ophthalmopathy from stable hyperthyroidism. The model forecast ophthalmopathy, anticipating it by a median approximately 6.1 months before onset. Most thyroid clonotypes that were expanded above 0.001 also turned up in blood.

Researchers took RNA transcripts and amplified the TCR beta CDR3 regions from them. The study used the HTBI primer set for a first-round RT-PCR of the TCR CDR3. TCRdb re-analysed the multiplex PCR reads in MiXCR, keeping a single row per CDR3 protein. The top ten clones hold less than 65% of a sample with roughly 300,000 distinct CDR3 sequences, roughly a fifth of them seen once. This clonotype has just a few counts. Its antigen is as yet unknown. The sequence derives from a woman aged 45-65 years with Graves' hyperthyroidism. Input material: blood.

Here the CDR3 reads CASRPGPQGYYGYTF. The CDR3 DNA follows: TGTGCCAGCAGACCCGGCCCCCAAGGTTACTATGGCTACACCTTC. This chain uses TRBV12-3 or TRBV12-4 with TRBJ1-2; no definite D call. V lost 6 bases to trimming and J lost 3 bases, with 17 bases between them. CDR3 size: 15 residues.